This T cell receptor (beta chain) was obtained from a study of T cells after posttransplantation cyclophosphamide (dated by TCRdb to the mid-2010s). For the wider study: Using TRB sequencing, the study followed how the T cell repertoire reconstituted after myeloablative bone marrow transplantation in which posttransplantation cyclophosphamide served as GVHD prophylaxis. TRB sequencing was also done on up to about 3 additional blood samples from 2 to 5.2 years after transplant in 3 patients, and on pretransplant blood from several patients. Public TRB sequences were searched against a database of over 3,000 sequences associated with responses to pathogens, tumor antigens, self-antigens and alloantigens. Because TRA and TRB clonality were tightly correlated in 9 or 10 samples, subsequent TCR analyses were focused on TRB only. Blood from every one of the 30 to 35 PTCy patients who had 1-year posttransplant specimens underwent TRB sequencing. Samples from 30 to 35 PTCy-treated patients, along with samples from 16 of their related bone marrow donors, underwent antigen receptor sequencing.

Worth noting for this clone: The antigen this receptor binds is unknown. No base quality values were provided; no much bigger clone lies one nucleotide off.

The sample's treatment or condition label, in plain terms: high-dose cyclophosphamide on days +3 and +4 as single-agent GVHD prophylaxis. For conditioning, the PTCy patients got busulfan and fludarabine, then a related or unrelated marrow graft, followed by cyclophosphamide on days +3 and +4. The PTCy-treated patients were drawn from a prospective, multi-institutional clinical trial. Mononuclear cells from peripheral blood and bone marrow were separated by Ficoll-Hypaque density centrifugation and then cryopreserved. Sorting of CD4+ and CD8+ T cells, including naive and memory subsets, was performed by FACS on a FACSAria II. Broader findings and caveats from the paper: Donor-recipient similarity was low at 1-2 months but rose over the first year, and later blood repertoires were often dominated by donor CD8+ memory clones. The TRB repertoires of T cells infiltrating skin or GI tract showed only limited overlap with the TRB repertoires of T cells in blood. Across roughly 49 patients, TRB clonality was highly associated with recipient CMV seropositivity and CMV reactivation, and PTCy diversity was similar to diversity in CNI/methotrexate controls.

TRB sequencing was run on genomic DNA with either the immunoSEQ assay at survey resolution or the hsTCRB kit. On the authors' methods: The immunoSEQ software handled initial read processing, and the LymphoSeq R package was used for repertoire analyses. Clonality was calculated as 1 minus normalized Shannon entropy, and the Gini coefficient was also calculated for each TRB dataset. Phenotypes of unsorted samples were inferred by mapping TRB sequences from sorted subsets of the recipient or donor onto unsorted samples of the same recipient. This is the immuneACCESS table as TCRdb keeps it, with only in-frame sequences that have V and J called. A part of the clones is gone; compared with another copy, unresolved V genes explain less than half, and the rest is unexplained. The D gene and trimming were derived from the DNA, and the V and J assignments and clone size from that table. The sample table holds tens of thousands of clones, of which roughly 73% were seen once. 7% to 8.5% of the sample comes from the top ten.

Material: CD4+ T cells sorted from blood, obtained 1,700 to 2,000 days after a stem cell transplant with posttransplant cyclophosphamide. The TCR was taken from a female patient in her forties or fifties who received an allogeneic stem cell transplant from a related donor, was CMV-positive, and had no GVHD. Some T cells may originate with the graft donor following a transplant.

The CDR3 protein is CASSPPRGWYGYTF. In nucleotides, the sequence is TGTGCCAGCAGCCCCCCCAGGGGGTGGTATGGCTACACCTTC. The rearranged segments are TRBV14 and TRBJ1-2; TRBD1 lines up with 7 middle nucleotides. V trim: 4 bases; J trim: 5 bases; unmatched bases: 7. From the cysteine through the phenylalanine, the CDR3 covers 14 amino acids. Just the 42-base CDR3 DNA is kept, in frame starting at base 1. CDR1 and CDR2 (SGHDN, FVKESK) derive from the germline V gene. Supplemented by the reference TRBV14 and TRBJ1-2 proteins around the CDR3, the complete variable domain is EAGVTQFPSHSVIEKGQTVTLRCDPISGHDNLYWYRRVMGKEIKFLLHFVKESKQDESGMPNNRFLAERTGGTYSTLKVQPAELEDSGVYFCASSPPRGWYGYTFGSGTRLTVV.